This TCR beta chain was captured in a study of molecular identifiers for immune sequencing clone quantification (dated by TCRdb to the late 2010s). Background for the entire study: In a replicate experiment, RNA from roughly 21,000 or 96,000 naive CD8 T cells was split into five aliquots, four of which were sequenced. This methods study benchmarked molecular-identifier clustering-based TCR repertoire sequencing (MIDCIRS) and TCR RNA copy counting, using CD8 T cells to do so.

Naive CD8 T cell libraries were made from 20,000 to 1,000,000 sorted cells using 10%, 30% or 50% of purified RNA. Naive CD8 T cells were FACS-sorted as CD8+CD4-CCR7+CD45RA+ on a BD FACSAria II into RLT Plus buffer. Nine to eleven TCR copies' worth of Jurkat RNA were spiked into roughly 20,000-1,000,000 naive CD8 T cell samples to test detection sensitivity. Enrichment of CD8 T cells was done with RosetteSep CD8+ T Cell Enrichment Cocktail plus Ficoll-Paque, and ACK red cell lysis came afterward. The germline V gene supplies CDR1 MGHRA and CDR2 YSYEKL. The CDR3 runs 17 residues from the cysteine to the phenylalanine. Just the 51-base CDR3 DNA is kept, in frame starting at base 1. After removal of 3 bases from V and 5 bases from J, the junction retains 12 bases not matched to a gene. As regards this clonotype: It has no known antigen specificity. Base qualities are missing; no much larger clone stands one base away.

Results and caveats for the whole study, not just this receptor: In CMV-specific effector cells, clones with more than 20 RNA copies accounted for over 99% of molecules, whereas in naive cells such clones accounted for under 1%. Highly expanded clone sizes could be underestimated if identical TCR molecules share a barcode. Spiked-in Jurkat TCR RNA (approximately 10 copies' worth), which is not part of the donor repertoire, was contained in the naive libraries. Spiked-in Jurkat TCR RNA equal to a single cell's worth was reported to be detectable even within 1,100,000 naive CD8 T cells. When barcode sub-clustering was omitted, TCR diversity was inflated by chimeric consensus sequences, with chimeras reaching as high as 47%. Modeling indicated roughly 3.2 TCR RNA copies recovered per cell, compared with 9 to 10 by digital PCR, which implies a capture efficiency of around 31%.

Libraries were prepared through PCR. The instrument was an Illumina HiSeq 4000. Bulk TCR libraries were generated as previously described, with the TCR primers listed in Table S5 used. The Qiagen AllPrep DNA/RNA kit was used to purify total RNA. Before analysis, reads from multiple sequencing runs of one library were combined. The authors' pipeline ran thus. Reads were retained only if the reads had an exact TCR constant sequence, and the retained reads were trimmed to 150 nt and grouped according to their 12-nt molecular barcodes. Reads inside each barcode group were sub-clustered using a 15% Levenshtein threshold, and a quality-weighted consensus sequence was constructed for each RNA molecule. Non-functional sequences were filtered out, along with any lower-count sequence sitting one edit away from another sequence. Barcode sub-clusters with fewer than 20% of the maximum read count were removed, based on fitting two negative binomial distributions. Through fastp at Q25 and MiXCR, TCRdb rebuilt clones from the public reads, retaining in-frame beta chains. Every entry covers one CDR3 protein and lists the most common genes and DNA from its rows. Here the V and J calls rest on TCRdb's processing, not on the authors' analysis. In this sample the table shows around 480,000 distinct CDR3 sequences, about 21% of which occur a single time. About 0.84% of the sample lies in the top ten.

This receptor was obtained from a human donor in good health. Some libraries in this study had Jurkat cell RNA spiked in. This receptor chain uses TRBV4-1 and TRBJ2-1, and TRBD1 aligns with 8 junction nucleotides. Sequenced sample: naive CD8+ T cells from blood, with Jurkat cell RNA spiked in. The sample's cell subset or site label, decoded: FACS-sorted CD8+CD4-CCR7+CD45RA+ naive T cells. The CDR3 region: CASSHRQGSLGHNEQFF. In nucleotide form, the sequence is TGCGCCAGCAGCCATCGACAGGGGTCATTAGGGCACAATGAGCAGTTCTTC.